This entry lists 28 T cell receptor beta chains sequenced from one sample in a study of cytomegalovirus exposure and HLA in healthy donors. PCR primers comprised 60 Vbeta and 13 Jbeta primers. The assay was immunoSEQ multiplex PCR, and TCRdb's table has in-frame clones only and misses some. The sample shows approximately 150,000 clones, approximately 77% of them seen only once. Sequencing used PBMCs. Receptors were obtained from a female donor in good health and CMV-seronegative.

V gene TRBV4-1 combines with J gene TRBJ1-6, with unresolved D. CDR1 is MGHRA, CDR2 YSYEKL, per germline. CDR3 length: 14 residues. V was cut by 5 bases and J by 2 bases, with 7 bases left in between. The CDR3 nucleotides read TGCGCCAGCAGCTGGGAGGCCTATAATTCACCCCTCCACTTT. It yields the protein CASSWEAYNSPLHF.

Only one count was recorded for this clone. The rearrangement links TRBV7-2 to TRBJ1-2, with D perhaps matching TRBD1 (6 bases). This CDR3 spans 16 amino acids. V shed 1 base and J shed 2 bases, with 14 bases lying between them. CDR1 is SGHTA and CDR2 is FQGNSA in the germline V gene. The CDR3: CASSLEGRGGNYGYTF. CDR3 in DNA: TGTGCCAGCAGCTTAGAAGGCAGGGGCGGAAACTATGGCTACACCTTC.

This chain's CDR3 is CASSSRGDNSNQPQHF. Here the CDR3 DNA reads TGTGCCAGCAGCTCCAGGGGTGACAACAGCAATCAGCCCCAGCATTTT. This chain uses TRBV7-8 with TRBJ1-5, with D possibly matching TRBD1 (6 bases). The V end was cut by 4 bases, the J end by 1 base, with 14 bases between. The CDR3 length is 16 residues. Germline CDR1 reads SGHVS; CDR2 reads FQNEAQ.

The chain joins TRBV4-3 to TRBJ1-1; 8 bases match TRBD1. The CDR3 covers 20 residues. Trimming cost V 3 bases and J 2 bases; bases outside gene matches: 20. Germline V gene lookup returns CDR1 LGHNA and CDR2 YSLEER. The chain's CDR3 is CASSHNRGSWDRMINTEAFF. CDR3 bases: TGCGCCAGCAGCCACAACAGGGGGTCGTGGGACAGGATGATAAACACTGAAGCTTTCTTT.

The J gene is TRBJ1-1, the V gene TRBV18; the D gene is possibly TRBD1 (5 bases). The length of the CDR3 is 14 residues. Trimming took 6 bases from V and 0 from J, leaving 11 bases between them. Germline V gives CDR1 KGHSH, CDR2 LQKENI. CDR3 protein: CASSLSTVNTEAFF. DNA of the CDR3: TGTGCCAGCTCCCTCTCGACAGTGAACACTGAAGCTTTCTTT.

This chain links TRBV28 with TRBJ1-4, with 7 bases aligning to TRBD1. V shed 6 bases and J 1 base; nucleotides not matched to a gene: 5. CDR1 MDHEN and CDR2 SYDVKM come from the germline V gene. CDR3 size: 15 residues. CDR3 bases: TGTGCCAGCAGAATCACAGGGGTAACTAATGAAAAACTGTTTTTT. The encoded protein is CASRITGVTNEKLFF.

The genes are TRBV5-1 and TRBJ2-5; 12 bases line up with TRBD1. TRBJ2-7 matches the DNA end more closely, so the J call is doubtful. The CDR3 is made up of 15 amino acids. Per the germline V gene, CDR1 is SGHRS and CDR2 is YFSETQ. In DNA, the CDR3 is TGCGCCAGCTCCCCCGGGACAGGGGGCCCCTACGAGCAGTACTTC. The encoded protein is CASSPGTGGPYEQYF.

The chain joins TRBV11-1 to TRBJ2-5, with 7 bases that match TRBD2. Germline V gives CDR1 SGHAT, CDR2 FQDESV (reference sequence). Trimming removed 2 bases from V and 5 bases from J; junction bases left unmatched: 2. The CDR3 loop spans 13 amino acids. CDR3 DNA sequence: TGTGCCAGCAGCTTAAGCGGGATGGAGACCCAGTACTTC. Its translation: CASSLSGMETQYF.

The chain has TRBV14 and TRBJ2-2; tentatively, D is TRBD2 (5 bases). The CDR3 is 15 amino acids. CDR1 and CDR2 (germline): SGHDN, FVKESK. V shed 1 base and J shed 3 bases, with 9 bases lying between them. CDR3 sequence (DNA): TGTGCCAGCAGCCAAGTCACGGGGTACACCGGGGAGCTGTTTTTT. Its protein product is CASSQVTGYTGELFF.

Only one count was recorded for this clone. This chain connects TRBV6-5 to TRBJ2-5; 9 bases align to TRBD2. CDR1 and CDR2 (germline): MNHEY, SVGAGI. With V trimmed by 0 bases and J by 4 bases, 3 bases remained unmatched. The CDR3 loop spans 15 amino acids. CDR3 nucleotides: TGTGCCAGCAGTTACTCCGGCGGGAGGGTAGAGACCCAGTACTTC. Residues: CASSYSGGRVETQYF.

As DNA, the CDR3 is TGTGCCAGCAGCCCAGCGGGCGGGAGGATCCAAGAGACCCAGTACTTC. Translated: CASSPAGGRIQETQYF. This chain uses TRBV7-8 with TRBJ2-5, with 8 bases identical to TRBD2. The CDR3 spans 16 residues. Germline V gene lookup returns CDR1 SGHVS and CDR2 FQNEAQ. V was clipped by 5 bases and J by 1 base; unmatched bases: 9.

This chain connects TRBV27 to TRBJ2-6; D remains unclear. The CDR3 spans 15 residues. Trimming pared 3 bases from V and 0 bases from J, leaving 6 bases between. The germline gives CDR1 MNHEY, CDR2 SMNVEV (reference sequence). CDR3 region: CASSFRVSGANVLTF. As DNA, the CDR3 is TGTGCCAGCAGTTTCCGGGTCTCTGGGGCCAACGTCCTGACTTTC.

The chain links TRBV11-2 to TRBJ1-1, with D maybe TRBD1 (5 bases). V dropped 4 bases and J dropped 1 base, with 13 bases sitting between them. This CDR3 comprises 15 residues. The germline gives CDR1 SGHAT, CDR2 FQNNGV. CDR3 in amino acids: CASSSLTVRNTEAFF. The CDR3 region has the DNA TGTGCCAGCAGCTCTCTGACAGTCAGGAACACTGAAGCTTTCTTT.

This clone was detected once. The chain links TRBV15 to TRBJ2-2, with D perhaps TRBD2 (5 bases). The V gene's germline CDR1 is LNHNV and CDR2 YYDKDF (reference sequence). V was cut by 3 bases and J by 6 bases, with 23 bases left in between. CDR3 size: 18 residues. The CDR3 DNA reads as TGTGCCACCAGCAGTACACTTCCCGGGCCCGAGGGAGCCGGGGAGCTGTTTTTT. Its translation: CATSSTLPGPEGAGELFF.

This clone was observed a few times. The CDR3 DNA sequence: TGTGCCAGCAGTACACGCAGGGGAAGGAACTATGGCTACACCTTC. Protein product: CASSTRRGRNYGYTF. This chain uses TRBV6-5 with TRBJ1-2; possibly TRBD1 for D (6 bases). The V end was cut by 5 bases, the J end by 2 bases, with 15 bases between. The length of the CDR3 is 15 residues. Germline V gene lookup returns CDR1 MNHEY and CDR2 SVGAGI.

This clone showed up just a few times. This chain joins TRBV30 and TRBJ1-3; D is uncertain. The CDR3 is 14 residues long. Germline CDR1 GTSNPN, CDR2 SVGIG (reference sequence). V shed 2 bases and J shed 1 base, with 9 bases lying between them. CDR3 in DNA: TGTGCCTGGAGTCGGGGAGGTTCTGGAAACACCATATATTTT. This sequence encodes CAWSRGGSGNTIYF. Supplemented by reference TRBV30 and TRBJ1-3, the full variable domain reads SQTIHQWPATLVQPVGSPLSLECTVEGTSNPNLYWYRQAAGRGLQLLFYSVGIGQISSEVPQNLSASRPQDRQFILSSKKLLLSDSGFYLCAWSRGGSGNTIYFGEGSWLTVV.

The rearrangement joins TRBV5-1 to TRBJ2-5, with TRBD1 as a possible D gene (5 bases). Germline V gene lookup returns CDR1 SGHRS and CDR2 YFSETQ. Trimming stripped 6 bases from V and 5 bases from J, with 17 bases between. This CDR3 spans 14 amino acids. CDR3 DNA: TGCGCCAGCAATAGGGGCTTAAAGGGGGAGACCCAGTACTTC. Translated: CASNRGLKGETQYF. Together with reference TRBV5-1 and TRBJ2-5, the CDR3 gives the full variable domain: KAGVTQTPRYLIKTRGQQVTLSCSPISGHRSVSWYQQTPGQGLQFLFEYFSETQRNKGNFPGRFSGRQFSNSRSEMNVSTLELGDSALYLCASNRGLKGETQYFGPGTRLLVL.

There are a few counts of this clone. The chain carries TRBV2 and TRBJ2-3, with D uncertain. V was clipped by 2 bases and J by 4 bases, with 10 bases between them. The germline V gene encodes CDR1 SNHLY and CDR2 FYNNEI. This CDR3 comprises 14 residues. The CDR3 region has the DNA TGTGCCAGCAGTGAAAGAGGTTCCTCAGATACGCAGTATTTT. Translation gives CASSERGSSDTQYF.

The CDR3 DNA is TGCGCCAGCAGCTTGGGGGGGGCTGGAAACACCATATATTTT. It codes for CASSLGGAGNTIYF. The chain carries TRBV5-1 and TRBJ1-3; a weak D match, TRBD1 (5 bases). Germline V gene data show CDR1 as SGHRS and CDR2 as YFSETQ. Trimming left V 0 bases short and J 2 bases short, with 6 bases between. CDR3 length: 14 amino acids.

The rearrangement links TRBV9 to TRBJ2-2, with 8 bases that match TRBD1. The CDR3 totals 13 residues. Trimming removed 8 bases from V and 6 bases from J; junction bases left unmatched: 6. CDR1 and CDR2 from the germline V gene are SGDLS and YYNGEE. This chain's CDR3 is CASMTGAAGELFF. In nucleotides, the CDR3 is TGTGCCAGTATGACAGGGGCCGCCGGGGAGCTGTTTTTT.

CDR3 residues: CASSLGYRVGEKLFF. CDR3 nucleotide sequence: TGTGCCAGCAGCTTAGGTTACAGGGTCGGTGAAAAACTGTTTTTT. V gene TRBV7-2 combines with J gene TRBJ1-4, with a weak D call TRBD1 (6 bases). The V end was cut by 1 base, the J end by 7 bases, with 13 bases between. The CDR3 is made up of 15 amino acids. The germline V gene has CDR1 SGHTA and CDR2 FQGNSA.

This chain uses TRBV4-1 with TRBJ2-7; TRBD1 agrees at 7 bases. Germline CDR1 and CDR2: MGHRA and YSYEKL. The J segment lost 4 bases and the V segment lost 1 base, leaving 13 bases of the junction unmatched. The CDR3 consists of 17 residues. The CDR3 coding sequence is TGCGCCAGCAGCCAAGTCGATCGAGGGGGCCTTAGGTACGAGCAGTACTTC. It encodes CASSQVDRGGLRYEQYF.

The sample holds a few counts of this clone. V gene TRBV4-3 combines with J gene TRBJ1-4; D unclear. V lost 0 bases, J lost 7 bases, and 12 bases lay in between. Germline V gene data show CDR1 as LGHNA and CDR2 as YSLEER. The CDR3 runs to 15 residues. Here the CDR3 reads CASSQDRHGIEKLFF. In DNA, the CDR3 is TGCGCCAGCAGCCAAGACCGCCACGGGATTGAAAAACTGTTTTTT.

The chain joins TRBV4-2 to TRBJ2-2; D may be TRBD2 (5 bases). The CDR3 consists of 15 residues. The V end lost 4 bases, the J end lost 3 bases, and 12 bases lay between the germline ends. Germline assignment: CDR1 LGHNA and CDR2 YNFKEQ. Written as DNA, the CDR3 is TGTGCCAGCAGCCTAGTCGAGGGCGACACCGGGGAGCTGTTTTTT. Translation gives CASSLVEGDTGELFF.

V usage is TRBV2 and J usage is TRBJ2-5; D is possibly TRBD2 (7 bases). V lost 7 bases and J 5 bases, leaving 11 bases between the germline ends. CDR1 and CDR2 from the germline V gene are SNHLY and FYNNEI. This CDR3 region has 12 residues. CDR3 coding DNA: TGTGCCAGCATAAGGGGGGGGGAGACCCAGTACTTC. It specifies CASIRGGETQYF.

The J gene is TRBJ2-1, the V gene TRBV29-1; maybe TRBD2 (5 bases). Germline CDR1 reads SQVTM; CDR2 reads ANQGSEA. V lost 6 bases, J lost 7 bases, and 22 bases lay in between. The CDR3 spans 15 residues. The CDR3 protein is CSVERPSAGLNEQFF. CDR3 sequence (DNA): TGCAGCGTGGAGAGACCCTCCGCGGGCCTAAATGAGCAGTTCTTC.

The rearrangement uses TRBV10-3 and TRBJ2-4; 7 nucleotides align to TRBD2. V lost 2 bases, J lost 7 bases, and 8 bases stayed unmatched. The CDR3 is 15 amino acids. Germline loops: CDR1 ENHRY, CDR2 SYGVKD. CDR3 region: CAISEPPGTTNIQYF. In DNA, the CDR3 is TGTGCCATCAGTGAGCCCCCCGGGACTACGAACATTCAGTACTTC.

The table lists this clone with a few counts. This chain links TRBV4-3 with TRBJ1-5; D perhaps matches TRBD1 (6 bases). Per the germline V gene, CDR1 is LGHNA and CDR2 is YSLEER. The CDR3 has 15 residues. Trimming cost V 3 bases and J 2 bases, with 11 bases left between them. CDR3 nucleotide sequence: TGCGCCAGCAGCCAGGGGGCCTTTGGCAATCAGCCCCAGCATTTT. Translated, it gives CASSQGAFGNQPQHF.